The T cell receptor beta chain described here comes from a study of cytomegalovirus exposure and HLA in healthy donors. Study findings and constraints: When a later analysis compared HLA-associated TCR beta chains with equally common others, the HLA-associated chains turned out to be more clonally expanded and to have lower generation probabilities.

PCR involved 60 Vbeta and 13 Jbeta primers. Original processing methods: Counted up in a later analysis, unique TCR beta chains came to approximately 83 million, with 9.5 million to 13 million shared. Assay: immunoSEQ multiplex PCR; the TCRdb copy retains only in-frame clones and omits some. The DNA gave D and trimming, while V, J and clone size come from that table. The sample consists of about 170,000 clones, more than 80% of them appearing once. In the case of this clone: Its target is not known.

This CDR3 region has 14 residues. Unmatched junction bases numbered 3, after V lost 2 bases and J lost 3 bases. The germline V gene has CDR1 SGHDT and CDR2 YYEEEE. The chain joins TRBV5-6 to TRBJ2-7; 9 bases are shared with TRBD1. The TCR sequence derives from a male donor in good health and CMV-seronegative. Sequencing was done on a sample of PBMCs. The CDR3 coding sequence is TGTGCCAGCAGCTTCCCGGGACAGGGCTACGAGCAGTACTTC. It yields the protein CASSFPGQGYEQYF.